This is a list of T cell receptor beta chains from one sample in a study of vaccination effects on CD4 cells after COVID-19. This table comes from immunoSEQ multiplex PCR, and its TCRdb copy is limited to in-frame clones, with some not included. Altogether under 80,000 clones are present, around 74% being singletons, with the ten largest covering approximately 2%. Antigen specificity for these receptors is unknown. Sequences were derived from CD4+ T cells from PBMCs cultured with HCoV-229E spike peptides, sampled before COVID-19 vaccination. The receptors were sampled from a human donor who received a COVID-19 vaccine. The CDR3 runs from the conserved cysteine through the conserved F or W. The D gene is left open where the match is weak. The size field is filled for only some rows; it gives once, few, many or a size class.

CDR3,DNA,J,D,V,size
CASSFPTGELFF,TGCGCCAGCAGTTTTCCCACCGGGGAGCTGTTTTTT,TRBJ2-2,-,TRBV5-1,few
CASSLGGPGNNEQFF,TGTGCCAGCAGCTTAGGGGGTCCGGGGAACAATGAGCAGTTCTTC,TRBJ2-1,-,TRBV7-2,few
CASSLRGAQDGYTF,TGTGCCAGCAGTTTAAGGGGGGCGCAGGATGGCTACACCTTC,TRBJ1-2,-,TRBV27,once
CASSIRQQSNEKLFF,TGCGCCAGCAGCATAAGACAGCAGTCTAATGAAAAACTGTTTTTT,TRBJ1-4,-,TRBV5-1,-
CAISEQTVSTQYF,TGTGCCATCAGCGAACAGACGGTGTCGACCCAGTACTTC,TRBJ2-5,-,TRBV10-3,-
CATTQRDPSTDTQYF,TGTGCCACTACTCAGCGGGACCCTAGCACAGATACGCAGTATTTT,TRBJ2-3,TRBD2,TRBV6-5,few
CASSYSLGAHEQFF,TGTGCCAGCAGTTACTCACTCGGCGCTCATGAGCAGTTCTTC,TRBJ2-1,-,TRBV6-2/TRBV6-3,-
CASSMVAASGANVLTF,TGTGCCAGTAGTATGGTCGCGGCCTCTGGGGCCAACGTCCTGACTTTC,TRBJ2-6,-,TRBV19,-
CASSLDYNEQFF,TGCGCCAGCAGCTTGGACTACAATGAGCAGTTCTTC,TRBJ2-1,-,TRBV5-1,-
CAIRTGNQETQYF,TGTGCCATCAGAACCGGGAACCAAGAGACCCAGTACTTC,TRBJ2-5,-,TRBV10-3,-
CASSHYTANNEQFF,TGTGCCAGCAGCCACTATACAGCGAACAATGAGCAGTTCTTC,TRBJ2-1,-,TRBV3-1/TRBV3-2,few
CASSDDQGNNEQFF,TGTGCCAGCAGTGACGATCAGGGTAACAATGAGCAGTTCTTC,TRBJ2-1,-,TRBV2,-
CASSQGAGTGRTDTQYF,TGCGCCAGCAGCCAAGGGGCGGGGACAGGTCGCACAGATACGCAGTATTTT,TRBJ2-3,TRBD1,TRBV4-3,-
CASSLYPVDRGRTEAFF,TGTGCCAGCAGTTTATACCCCGTGGACAGGGGGAGGACTGAAGCTTTCTTT,TRBJ1-1,TRBD1,TRBV27,-
CASSVRDDEKLFF,TGCGCCAGCAGTGTAAGGGACGATGAAAAACTGTTTTTT,TRBJ1-4,-,TRBV10-2,-
CASSYHSLEEETQYF,TGCGCCAGCAGCTACCACTCATTGGAGGAAGAGACCCAGTACTTC,TRBJ2-5,-,TRBV5-1,-
CASSIPAQGRQETQYF,TGTGCCAGTAGTATCCCCGCACAGGGCAGACAAGAGACCCAGTACTTC,TRBJ2-5,-,TRBV19,-
CASSQDRTFRTEKLFF,TGCGCCAGCAGCCAAGACAGGACCTTTAGGACCGAAAAACTGTTTTTT,TRBJ1-4,-,TRBV4-3,-
CASREKDKNIQYF,TGTGCCAGCAGAGAGAAGGATAAAAACATTCAGTACTTC,TRBJ2-4,-,TRBV7-9,few
CASSILLGSGDSNQPQHF,TGTGCCAGTAGTATTCTTTTAGGTTCGGGGGATAGCAATCAGCCCCAGCATTTT,TRBJ1-5,-,TRBV19,-
CASSPLRTDMNTEAFF,TGTGCCAGCTCACCTTTAAGGACAGACATGAACACTGAAGCTTTCTTT,TRBJ1-1,-,TRBV18,few
CASSPQRGTTDTQYF,TGTGCCAGCAGCCCCCAGCGGGGCACCACAGATACGCAGTATTTT,TRBJ2-3,TRBD2,TRBV11-2,-
CASSLGGAGKDTQYF,TGCGCCAGCAGCTTGGGGGGGGCCGGGAAAGATACGCAGTATTTT,TRBJ2-3,-,TRBV5-1,-
CASSTDRGRADNEQFF,TGTGCCAGTAGTACGGACAGGGGGCGCGCGGACAATGAGCAGTTCTTC,TRBJ2-1,TRBD1,TRBV19,-
CASSRSGSGQETQYF,TGTGCCAGCAGTCGATCGGGGTCAGGCCAAGAGACCCAGTACTTC,TRBJ2-5,-,TRBV6-2/TRBV6-3,-
CAISRDGEGAPLHF,TGTGCCATCAGCAGGGACGGGGAGGGGGCACCCCTCCACTTT,TRBJ1-6,-,TRBV10-3,-
CATTSNPGQGSDTQYF,TGTGCCACCACCTCCAACCCGGGACAGGGATCAGATACGCAGTATTTT,TRBJ2-3,TRBD1,TRBV24-1,-
CASSNYRGNTGELFF,TGCGCCAGCAGCAATTACAGGGGAAACACCGGGGAGCTGTTTTTT,TRBJ2-2,TRBD1,TRBV5-1,few
CASSYSSKLGYTF,TGTGCCAGCAGTTACTCGTCTAAGCTTGGCTACACCTTC,TRBJ1-2,-,TRBV6-5,-
CASSQAAGGQETQYF,TGTGCCAGCAGCCAAGCCGCGGGGGGGCAAGAGACCCAGTACTTC,TRBJ2-5,TRBD2,TRBV3-1/TRBV3-2,-
CASSYWGLNNEQFF,TGTGCCAGCAGCTATTGGGGACTCAACAATGAGCAGTTCTTC,TRBJ2-1,-,TRBV14,-
CSVEDWFGGPYNEQFF,TGCAGCGTTGAAGATTGGTTCGGGGGGCCCTACAATGAGCAGTTCTTC,TRBJ2-1,-,TRBV29-1,-
CASSSGQNQPQHF,TGTGCCAGCAGTTCCGGACAGAATCAGCCCCAGCATTTT,TRBJ1-5,-,TRBV28,few
CASRAVSSYNEQFF,TGTGCCAGCCGGGCGGTCAGCTCCTACAATGAGCAGTTCTTC,TRBJ2-1,-,TRBV6-6,once
CATSRESGLSGNTIYF,TGTGCCACCAGCAGAGAATCAGGGCTCTCTGGAAACACCATATATTTT,TRBJ1-3,-,TRBV15,-
CASSPQPNTGELFF,TGTGCCAGCAGCCCCCAGCCGAACACCGGGGAGCTGTTTTTT,TRBJ2-2,-,TRBV7-3,-
CASSWDRAGELFF,TGTGCCAGCAGCTGGGATCGGGCCGGGGAGCTGTTTTTT,TRBJ2-2,-,TRBV11-3,-
CASSSRVVETDTQYF,TGTGCCAGCAGCTCAAGGGTCGTAGAAACAGATACGCAGTATTTT,TRBJ2-3,-,TRBV13,few
CASSVPGGETQYF,TGTGCCAGCAGTGTCCCAGGGGGGGAGACCCAGTACTTC,TRBJ2-5,-,TRBV2,-
CASTPSGPNEKLFF,TGTGCCAGTACCCCATCGGGACCTAATGAAAAACTGTTTTTT,TRBJ1-4,-,TRBV19,-
CAWNRLGLIDTQYF,TGTGCCTGGAACCGTTTGGGACTTATAGATACGCAGTATTTT,TRBJ2-3,-,TRBV30,-
CASSQKGAGGTQYF,TGTGCCAGCAGCCAAAAGGGAGCGGGGGGAACGCAGTATTTT,TRBJ2-3,TRBD2,TRBV3-1/TRBV3-2,-
CAWSRAGVSTDTQYF,TGTGCCTGGAGTAGGGCGGGGGTTAGCACAGATACGCAGTATTTT,TRBJ2-3,TRBD2,TRBV30,few
CASRTGGGQPQHF,TGCGCCAGCAGGACAGGGGGAGGTCAGCCCCAGCATTTT,TRBJ1-5,TRBD1,TRBV10-2,-
CASSPDVWTGALFGNQPQHF,TGTGCCAGCAGCCCTGACGTTTGGACAGGGGCGTTATTTGGCAATCAGCCCCAGCATTTT,TRBJ1-5,TRBD1,TRBV7-8,once
CASSSQGYLYNEQFF,TGCGCCAGCAGCTCCCAGGGTTATCTGTACAATGAGCAGTTCTTC,TRBJ2-1,-,TRBV5-1,-